The 13 T cell receptor beta chains presented below share a single source sample, sequenced in a study of T cell changes during pregnancy in multiple sclerosis. Libraries were prepared by immunoSEQ multiplex PCR; TCRdb keeps only in-frame clonotypes and omits some of them. Of some 89,000 clones in the sample, about 94% were seen once. Source: peripheral blood, taken in the third trimester of pregnancy. All receptors derive from a female donor with multiple sclerosis, enrolled in a pregnancy study.

A single count supports this clone. The chain carries TRBV7-9 and TRBJ1-1; a possible D gene is TRBD1 (5 bases). Per the germline V gene, CDR1 is SEHNR and CDR2 is FQNEAQ (reference sequence). V lost 2 bases and J 4 bases, leaving 8 bases between the germline ends. The CDR3 has 13 amino acids. The DNA for the CDR3 is TGTGCCAGCAGCTTAACCACAGGCACTGAAGCTTTCTTT. Encoded protein: CASSLTTGTEAFF.

This chain links TRBV13 with TRBJ1-2; the D is unclear. Germline CDR1 PRHDT, CDR2 FYEKMQ (reference sequence). The germline V and J ends were trimmed by 4 bases and 0 bases, with 6 bases remaining between them. CDR3 length: 13 residues. DNA for the CDR3: TGTGCCAGCAGCTCCGGGGCTAACTATGGCTACACCTTC. Its translation: CASSSGANYGYTF.

The chain employs TRBV6-5 and TRBJ2-7; the D is unclear. Looked up from germline, CDR1 is MNHEY and CDR2 is SVGAGI. The CDR3 has 15 residues. The ends were cut back, 5 bases at V and 0 bases at J, with 14 bases in the middle. This chain's CDR3 is CASSAIRRSSYEQYF. For the CDR3, the DNA is TGTGCCAGCAGTGCTATCCGGCGGAGCTCCTACGAGCAGTACTTC.

V and J are TRBV5-1 and TRBJ2-3; D uncertain. Trimming took off 2 bases at V and 6 bases at J, with 13 bases between the two ends. Germline V lookup: CDR1 SGHRS, CDR2 YFSETQ. The CDR3 has 14 residues. The CDR3 reads CASSFGSTADTQYF. The CDR3 DNA sequence: TGCGCCAGCAGCTTTGGTAGCACCGCCGATACGCAGTATTTT.

This chain joins TRBV18 and TRBJ1-4, with D tentatively TRBD1 (6 bases). The CDR3 contains 15 residues. V was clipped by 3 bases and J by 4 bases, with 12 bases between them. Germline loops: CDR1 KGHSH, CDR2 LQKENI. CDR3: CASSPAGADNEKLFF. The CDR3 nucleotides are TGTGCCAGCTCACCCGCAGGGGCGGATAATGAAAAACTGTTTTTT.

The rearrangement links TRBV5-4 to TRBJ1-2, with D tentatively TRBD1 (5 bases). Germline values: CDR1 SGHNT, CDR2 YYREEE (reference sequence). This CDR3 is built from 14 residues. Trimming removed 0 bases from V and 3 bases from J, with 9 bases in between. The CDR3 coding sequence is TGTGCCAGCAGCTTGGCAGCGGGGGACTATGGCTACACCTTC. It translates to CASSLAAGDYGYTF.

This rearrangement joins TRBV6-1 to TRBJ2-1; 13 bases are a match to TRBD2. Trimming at V came to 4 bases and at J to 7 bases, leaving 7 bases not matched to a gene. The CDR3 is made up of 16 amino acids. The germline V gene has CDR1 MNHNS and CDR2 SASEGT. In nucleotides, the CDR3 is TGTGCCAGCAGTGCTCTGACTAGCGGGGGGCGTAATGAGCAGTTCTTC. The encoded protein is CASSALTSGGRNEQFF.

This clone was seen once. At one end, the junction sequence differs from germline, possibly due to a read error. The gene calls are TRBV2 and TRBJ2-4; 14 bases fit TRBD2. CDR1 is SNHLY and CDR2 is FYNNEI in the germline V gene. This CDR3 is 14 amino acids long. The CDR3 is CASSEGLAGGTRSF. As DNA, the CDR3 is TGTGCCAGCAGTGAAGGACTAGCGGGGGGGACCAGGTCCTTC.

The CDR3 DNA follows: TGTGCCAGCAGTTTATACGGCGGGAACGACAATGAGCAGTTCTTC. Its translation is CASSLYGGNDNEQFF. The chain carries TRBV27 and TRBJ2-1; D perhaps matches TRBD2 (6 bases). V lost 1 base and J lost 5, with 12 bases in between. From germline, CDR1 is MNHEY and CDR2 SMNVEV (reference sequence). This CDR3 spans 15 amino acids.

CDR3 DNA: TGTGCCAGCAGCTTAAAAGCAGGGGGACGAAATTCACCCCTCCACTTT. Encoded protein: CASSLKAGGRNSPLHF. The chain carries TRBV7-3 and TRBJ1-6, with 7 nucleotides matching TRBD1. The J segment lost 7 bases and the V segment lost 1 base, leaving 7 bases of the junction unmatched. CDR1 SGHTA and CDR2 FQGTGA come from the germline V gene. The CDR3 totals 16 residues.

V gene TRBV5-8 combines with J gene TRBJ2-5; no definite D call. This CDR3 spans 11 amino acids. The germline V gene encodes CDR1 SGHTS and CDR2 YDEGEE. The V end was cut by 6 bases, the J end by 1 base, with 4 bases between. In DNA, the CDR3 is TGTGCCAGCAACTCCCAAGAGACCCAGTACTTC. It yields the protein CASNSQETQYF.

A word on this clone: A read error may account for a junction end that differs from germline. The V gene is TRBV29-1, the J gene TRBJ1-1; TRBD1 matches at 10 bases. CDR3 length equals 8 residues. Germline V gene data show CDR1 as SQVTM and CDR2 as ANQGSEA. The CDR3 DNA reads as TGCAGCGTGGGGACAGGGGAGTTT. It is translated as CSVGTGEF.

The chain uses TRBV5-6 and TRBJ2-5; tentative D call: TRBD1 (5 bases). The CDR3 runs 13 residues. Per the germline V gene, CDR1 is SGHDT and CDR2 is YYEEEE. V dropped 0 bases and J dropped 4 bases, with 7 bases sitting between them. CDR3 nucleotides: TGTGCCAGCAGCTTGGGGGGCCGAGAGACCCAGTACTTC. Residues: CASSLGGRETQYF.